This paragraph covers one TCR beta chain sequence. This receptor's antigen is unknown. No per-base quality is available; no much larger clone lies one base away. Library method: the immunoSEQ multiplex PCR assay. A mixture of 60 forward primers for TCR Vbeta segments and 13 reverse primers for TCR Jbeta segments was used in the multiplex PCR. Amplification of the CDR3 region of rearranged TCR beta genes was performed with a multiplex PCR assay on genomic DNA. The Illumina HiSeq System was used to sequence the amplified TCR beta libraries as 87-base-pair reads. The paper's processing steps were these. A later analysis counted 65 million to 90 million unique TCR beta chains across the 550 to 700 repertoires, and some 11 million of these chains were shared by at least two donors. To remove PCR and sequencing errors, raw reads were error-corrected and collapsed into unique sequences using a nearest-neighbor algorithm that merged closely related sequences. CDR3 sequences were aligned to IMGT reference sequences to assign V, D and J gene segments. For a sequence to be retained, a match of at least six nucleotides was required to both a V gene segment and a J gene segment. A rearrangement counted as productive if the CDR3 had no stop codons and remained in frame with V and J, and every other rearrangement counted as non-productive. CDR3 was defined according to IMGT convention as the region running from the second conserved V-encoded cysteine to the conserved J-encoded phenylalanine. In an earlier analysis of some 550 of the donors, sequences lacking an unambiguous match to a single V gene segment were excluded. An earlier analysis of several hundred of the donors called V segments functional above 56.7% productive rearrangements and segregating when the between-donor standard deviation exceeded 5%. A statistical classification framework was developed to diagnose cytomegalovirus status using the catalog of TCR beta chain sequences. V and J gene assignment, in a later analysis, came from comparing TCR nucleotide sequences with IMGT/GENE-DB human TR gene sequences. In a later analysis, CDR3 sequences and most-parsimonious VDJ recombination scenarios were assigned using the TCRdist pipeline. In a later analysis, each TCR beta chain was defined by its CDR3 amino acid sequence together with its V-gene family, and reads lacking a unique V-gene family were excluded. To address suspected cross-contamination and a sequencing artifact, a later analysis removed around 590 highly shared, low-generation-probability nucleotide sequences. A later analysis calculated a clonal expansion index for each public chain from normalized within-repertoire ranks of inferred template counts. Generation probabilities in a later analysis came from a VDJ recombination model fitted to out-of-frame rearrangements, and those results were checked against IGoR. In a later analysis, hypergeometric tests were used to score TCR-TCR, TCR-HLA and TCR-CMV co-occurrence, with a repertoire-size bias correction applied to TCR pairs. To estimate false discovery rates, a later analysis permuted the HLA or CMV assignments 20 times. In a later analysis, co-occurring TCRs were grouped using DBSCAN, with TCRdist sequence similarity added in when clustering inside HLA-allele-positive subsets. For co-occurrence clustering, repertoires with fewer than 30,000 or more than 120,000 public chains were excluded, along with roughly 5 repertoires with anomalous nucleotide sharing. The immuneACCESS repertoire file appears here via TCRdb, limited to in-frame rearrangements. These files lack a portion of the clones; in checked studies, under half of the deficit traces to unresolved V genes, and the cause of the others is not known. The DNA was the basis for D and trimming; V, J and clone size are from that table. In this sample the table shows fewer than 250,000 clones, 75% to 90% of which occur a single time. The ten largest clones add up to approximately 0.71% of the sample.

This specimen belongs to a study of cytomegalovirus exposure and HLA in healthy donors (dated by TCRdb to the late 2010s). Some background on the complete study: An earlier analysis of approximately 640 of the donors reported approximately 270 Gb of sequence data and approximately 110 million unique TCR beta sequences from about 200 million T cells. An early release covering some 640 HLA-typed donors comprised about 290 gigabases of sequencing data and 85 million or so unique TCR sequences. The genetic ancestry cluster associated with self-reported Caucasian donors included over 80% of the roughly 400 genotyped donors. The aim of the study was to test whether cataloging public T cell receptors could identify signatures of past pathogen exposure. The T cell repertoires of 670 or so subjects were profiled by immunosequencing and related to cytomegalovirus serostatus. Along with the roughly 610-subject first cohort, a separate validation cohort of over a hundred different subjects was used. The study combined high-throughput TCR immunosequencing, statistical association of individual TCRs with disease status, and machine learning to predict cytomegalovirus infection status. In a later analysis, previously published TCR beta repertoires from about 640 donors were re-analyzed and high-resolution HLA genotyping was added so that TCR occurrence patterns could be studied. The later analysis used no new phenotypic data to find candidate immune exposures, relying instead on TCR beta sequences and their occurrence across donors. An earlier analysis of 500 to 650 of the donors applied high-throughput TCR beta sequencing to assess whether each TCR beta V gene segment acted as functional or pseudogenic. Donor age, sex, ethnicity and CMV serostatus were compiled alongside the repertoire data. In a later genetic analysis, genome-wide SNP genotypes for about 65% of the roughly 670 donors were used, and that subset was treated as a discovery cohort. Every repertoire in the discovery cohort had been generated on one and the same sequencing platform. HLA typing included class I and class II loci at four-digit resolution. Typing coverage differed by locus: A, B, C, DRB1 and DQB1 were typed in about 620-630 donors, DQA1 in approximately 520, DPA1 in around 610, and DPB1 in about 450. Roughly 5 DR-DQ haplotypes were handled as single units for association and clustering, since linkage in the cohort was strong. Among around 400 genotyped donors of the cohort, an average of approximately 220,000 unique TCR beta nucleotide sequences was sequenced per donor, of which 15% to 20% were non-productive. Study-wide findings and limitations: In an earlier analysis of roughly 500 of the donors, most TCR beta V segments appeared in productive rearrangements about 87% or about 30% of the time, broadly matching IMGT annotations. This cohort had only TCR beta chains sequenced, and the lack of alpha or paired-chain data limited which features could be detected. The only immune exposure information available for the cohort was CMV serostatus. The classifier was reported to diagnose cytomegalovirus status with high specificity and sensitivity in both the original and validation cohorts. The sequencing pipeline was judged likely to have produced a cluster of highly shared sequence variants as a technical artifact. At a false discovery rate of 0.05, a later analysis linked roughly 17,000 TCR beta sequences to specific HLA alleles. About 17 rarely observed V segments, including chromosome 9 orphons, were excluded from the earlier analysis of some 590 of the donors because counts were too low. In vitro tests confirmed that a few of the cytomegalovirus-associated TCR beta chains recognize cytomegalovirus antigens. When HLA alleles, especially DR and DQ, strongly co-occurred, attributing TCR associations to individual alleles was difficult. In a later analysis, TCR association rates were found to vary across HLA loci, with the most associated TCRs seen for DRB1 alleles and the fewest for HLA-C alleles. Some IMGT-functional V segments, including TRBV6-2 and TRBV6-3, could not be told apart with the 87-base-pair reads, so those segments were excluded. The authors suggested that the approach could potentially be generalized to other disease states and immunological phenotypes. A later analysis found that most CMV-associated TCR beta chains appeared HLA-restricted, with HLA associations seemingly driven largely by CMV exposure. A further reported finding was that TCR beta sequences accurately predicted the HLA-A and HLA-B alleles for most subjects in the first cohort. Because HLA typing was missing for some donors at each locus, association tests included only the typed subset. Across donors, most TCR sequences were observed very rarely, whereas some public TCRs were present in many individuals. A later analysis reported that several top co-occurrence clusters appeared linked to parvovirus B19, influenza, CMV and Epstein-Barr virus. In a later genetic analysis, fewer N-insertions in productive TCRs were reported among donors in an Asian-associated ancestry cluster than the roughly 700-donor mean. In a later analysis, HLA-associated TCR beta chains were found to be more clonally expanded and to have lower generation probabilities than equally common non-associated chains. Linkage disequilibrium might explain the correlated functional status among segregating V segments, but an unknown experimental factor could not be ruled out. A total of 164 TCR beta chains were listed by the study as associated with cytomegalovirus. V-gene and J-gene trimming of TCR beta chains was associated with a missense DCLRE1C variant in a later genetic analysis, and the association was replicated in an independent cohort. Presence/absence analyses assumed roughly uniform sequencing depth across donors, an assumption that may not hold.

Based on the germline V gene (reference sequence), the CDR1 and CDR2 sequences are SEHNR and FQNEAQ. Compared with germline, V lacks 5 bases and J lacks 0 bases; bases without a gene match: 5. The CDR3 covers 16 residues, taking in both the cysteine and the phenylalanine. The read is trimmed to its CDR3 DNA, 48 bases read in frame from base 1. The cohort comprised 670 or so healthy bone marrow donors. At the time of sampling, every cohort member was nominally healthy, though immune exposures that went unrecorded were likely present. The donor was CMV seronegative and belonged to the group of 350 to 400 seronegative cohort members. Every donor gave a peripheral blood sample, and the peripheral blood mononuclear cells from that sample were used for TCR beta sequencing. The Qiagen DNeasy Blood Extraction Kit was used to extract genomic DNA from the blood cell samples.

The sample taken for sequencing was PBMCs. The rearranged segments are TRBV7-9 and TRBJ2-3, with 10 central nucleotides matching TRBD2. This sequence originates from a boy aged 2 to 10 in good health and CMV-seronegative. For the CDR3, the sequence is CASSRTSGVSTDTQYF. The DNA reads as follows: TGTGCCAGCAGCCGGACTAGCGGAGTCAGCACAGATACGCAGTATTTT.